These 8 T cell receptor beta chains originate from one sample sequenced in a study of blood T cell repertoires in COVID-19. Some clones are missing from TCRdb's copy, which holds only in-frame ones; the method was immunoSEQ multiplex PCR. The top ten clones hold almost 3% of a sample with a few hundred thousand clones, 87% of them seen once. The specimen sequenced was PBMCs or T cells enriched from blood (not recorded which). The source of these receptors is a woman under 40 who had recovered from COVID-19.

The gene calls are TRBV4-1 and TRBJ1-1, with no clear D. Per germline, CDR1 MGHRA and CDR2 YSYEKL. The CDR3 is made up of 16 amino acids. The V gene lost 0 bases and the J gene lost 4 bases, with 15 bases spanning the gap. As DNA, the CDR3 is TGCGCCAGCAGCCAAGATTGGGCGGGAAGGAGCACTGAAGCTTTCTTT. Amino acids: CASSQDWAGRSTEAFF.

The chain has TRBV7-3 and TRBJ1-6, with D possibly being TRBD1 (6 bases). CDR1 and CDR2 (germline): SGHTA, FQGTGA. The CDR3 consists of 14 residues. V was clipped by 6 bases and J by 10 bases, with 16 bases between them. The CDR3 protein is CASSLWGPNSPLHF. The CDR3 DNA reads as TGTGCCAGCAGTTTATGGGGGCCAAACTCACCCCTCCACTTT.

This chain links TRBV5-1 with TRBJ2-2; 12 positions match TRBD2. With 4 bases clipped from V and 5 bases from J, the junction kept 6 bases outside the gene matches. This CDR3 is built from 16 residues. Per germline, CDR1 SGHRS and CDR2 YFSETQ. CDR3: CASSPSGGAGTGELFF. CDR3 nucleotide sequence: TGCGCCAGCAGCCCTAGCGGGGGGGCCGGGACCGGGGAGCTGTTTTTT.

This clone showed up just a few times. V and J are TRBV9 and TRBJ2-7, with D tentatively TRBD2 (5 bases). Germline V gene data show CDR1 as SGDLS and CDR2 as YYNGEE. Trimming removed 4 bases at V and 0 bases at J, with 14 bases between. The CDR3 runs 15 residues. The CDR3 DNA follows: TGTGCCAGCAGCCCCAGCCGGGGATCCTCCTACGAGCAGTACTTC. It encodes CASSPSRGSSYEQYF.

This clone was observed a single time. As DNA, the CDR3 is TGTGCCAGCAGCTTAGTTGGAGATACGTACCAAGAGACCCAGTACTTC. Translation gives CASSLVGDTYQETQYF. The chain employs TRBV11-2 and TRBJ2-5; D gene unclear. Trimming took 1 base from V and 0 from J, leaving 12 bases between them. The length of the CDR3 is 16 residues. Germline CDR1 SGHAT, CDR2 FQNNGV. Filled out from reference TRBV11-2 and TRBJ2-5, the complete variable domain reads EAGVAQSPRYKIIEKRQSVAFWCNPISGHATLYWYQQILGQGPKLLIQFQNNGVVDDSQLPKDRFSAERLKGVDSTLKIQPAKLEDSAVYLCASSLVGDTYQETQYFGPGTRLLVL.

This chain connects TRBV24-1 to TRBJ2-1, with TRBD2 matching over 9 bases. The CDR3 runs 15 residues. CDR1 and CDR2 (germline): KGHDR, SFDVKD. J gave up 9 bases and V 4 bases, and 9 bases lay outside the gene matches. CDR3 sequence: CATSEPGRGGGEQFF. DNA for the CDR3: TGTGCCACCAGTGAGCCAGGGCGGGGGGGTGGTGAGCAGTTCTTC.

V and J are TRBV5-1 and TRBJ2-3; 9 bases agree with TRBD2. This CDR3 contains 15 residues. V shed 2 bases, J shed 1 base, and the junction held 2 bases outside the gene matches. Germline CDR1 SGHRS, CDR2 YFSETQ. The CDR3 DNA reads TGCGCCAGCAGCTTTCCTAGCGGGGGCACAGATACGCAGTATTTT. Residues: CASSFPSGGTDTQYF.

The CDR3 loop reads CASSLAMTGLDYGYTF. The DNA for the CDR3 is TGTGCCAGCAGCTTAGCCATGACAGGGCTCGACTATGGCTACACCTTC. The V gene is TRBV7-9, the J gene TRBJ1-2; 7 bases match TRBD1. Germline assignment: CDR1 SEHNR and CDR2 FQNEAQ (reference sequence). V trimming: 0 bases; J trimming: 3 bases; junction bases outside the gene matches: 7. This CDR3 contains 16 residues.